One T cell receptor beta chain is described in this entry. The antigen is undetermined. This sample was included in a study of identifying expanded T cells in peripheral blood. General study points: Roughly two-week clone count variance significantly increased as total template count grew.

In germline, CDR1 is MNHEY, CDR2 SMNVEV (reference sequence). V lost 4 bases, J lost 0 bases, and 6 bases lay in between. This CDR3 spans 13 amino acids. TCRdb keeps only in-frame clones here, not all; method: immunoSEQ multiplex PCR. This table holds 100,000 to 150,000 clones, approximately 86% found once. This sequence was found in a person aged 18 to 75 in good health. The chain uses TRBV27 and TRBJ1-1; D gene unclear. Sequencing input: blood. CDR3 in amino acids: CASSSFMNTEAFF. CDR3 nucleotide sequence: TGTGCCAGCAGTTCCTTTATGAACACTGAAGCTTTCTTT.